This T cell receptor (beta chain) stems from a study of T cells in Graves' hyperthyroidism and ophthalmopathy. Findings and limits, study-wide: The model identified upcoming ophthalmopathy a median about 6.5 months ahead of onset.

A patient was excluded if there was uncontrolled infection, other autoimmune disease, pregnancy or lactation. Source material for PBMCs was around 10 ml fresh peripheral blood. Amplification yielded TCR beta CDR3 regions, with RNA transcripts as the source. TCR CDR3 underwent first-round RT-PCR with the HTBI primer set. TCRdb re-analysed the multiplex PCR reads in MiXCR, keeping a single row per CDR3 protein. This table holds about 350,000 distinct CDR3 sequences, about a fifth found once. At least ten counts were recorded for this clonotype. Its antigen is unidentified. The CDR3 extends over 16 amino acids. Germline-derived CDR1 and CDR2 are MNHEY and SVGEGT. V shed 2 bases and J 3 bases; nucleotides not matched to a gene: 5.

V is TRBV6-2 or TRBV6-3 and J is TRBJ2-2; 8 positions agree with TRBD1. The sequencing sample was made of blood. The clonotype comes from a woman under 30 with Graves' hyperthyroidism. The DNA of the CDR3 is TGTGCCAGCAGTTACCCGGGACAGGCGGACACCGGGGAGCTGTTTTTT. This gives the protein CASSYPGQADTGELFF.